This T cell receptor beta chain was sequenced during a study of CD4 T cells in relation to SARS-CoV-2 and coronaviruses. Study information: After 10 days of antigen culture, PBMC TCR beta CDR3s were sequenced. Shared crossreactive spike epitopes were mapped to their HLA restriction. Study results and caveats: Samples before the pandemic and after infection were not matched within any donor.

CDR3 length: 16 residues. Measured with immunoSEQ multiplex PCR; TCRdb has only the in-frame clones, and not every one. The sample lists about 36,000 clones; over 60% were seen once. Note on this clone: Antigen specificity is unknown.

The receptor comes from an adult with COVID-19. The V gene is TRBV12-2, the J gene TRBJ2-3. TRBV12-2 is a recognized pseudogene. The sample was memory CD4+ T cells from PBMCs, cultured in vitro. CDR3 in amino acids: CASRPMWVARTDTQYF. The CDR3 nucleotides read TGTGCAAGTCGTCCCATGTGGGTCGCCCGCACAGATACGCAGTATTTT.